The T cell receptor (beta chain) described here comes from a study of shared clonotypes between healthy human individuals. Germline CDR1 MNHEY, CDR2 SMNVEV (reference sequence). V was pared by 8 bases and J by 6 bases, with 10 bases of the junction left unmatched. This CDR3 spans 15 amino acids. CD45RO negativity and positive selection for CCR7 defined naive CD8 cells, a population that excluded terminally differentiated effector memory CD45RA+ cells. Produced via immunoSEQ multiplex PCR; TCRdb's table is partial and in-frame only. Seen here are around 580,000 clones, nearly 98% observed once, and the top ten hold less than 0.35%. Study-level points and caveats: Memory subsets generally showed smaller estimated richness than naive subsets did.

Regarding this clone: Its target is not known.

This sequence joins TRBV27 and TRBJ2-2; 9 positions agree with TRBD2. Specimen: naive CD8+ T cells sorted from blood. The receptor was derived from a man aged 25-40 years in good health. The CDR3 DNA is TGTGCCAGCGCCTCGGGACTAGCTGGCGCCGGGGAGCTGTTTTTT. It yields the protein CASASGLAGAGELFF.